Listed below are T cell receptor beta chains from one sample, sequenced in a study of cytomegalovirus exposure and HLA in healthy donors. Assay used: immunoSEQ multiplex PCR; TCRdb lists only in-frame clones, some missing. The sample records about 140,000 clones, 66% being singletons. Specimen: PBMCs. These receptors were obtained from a human donor in good health. Each CDR3 is given with its conserved first and last residue. The order of the fields is J gene, clone size, V gene, CDR3 protein. Some rows have no size entry. The others give once, few or many, or a class for an expanded clone.

TRBJ2-2	NA	TRBV10-1	CASSETFKILAAAGELFF
TRBJ2-4	few	TRBV11-2	CASSLEPTGSIGNF
TRBJ1-6	NA	TRBV11-2	CASSSQGGSPLHF
TRBJ1-4	NA	TRBV14	CASSQSRRQGGLDEKLFF
TRBJ2-4	NA	TRBV27	CASSFLAGAKNIQYF
TRBJ2-2	few	TRBV28	CASSSSKTGTGELFF
TRBJ1-2	NA	TRBV2	CASRSGQGAGYTF
TRBJ2-7	NA	TRBV4-1	CASSYQLTGPTYEQYF
TRBJ2-1	NA	TRBV14	CASSSIPGSYNEQFF
TRBJ2-3	NA	TRBV9	CASSVMSDGTDTQYF
TRBJ1-1	NA	TRBV27	CASMHRDRDTEAFF
TRBJ2-7	NA	TRBV29-1	CSVETGGRNEQYF